A single sample gave rise to the 19 T cell receptor beta chains below, sequenced in a study of CD8+ T cells in alopecia areata. After isolation, RNA underwent reverse transcription to generate cDNA as the sequencing template. Data came from immunoSEQ multiplex PCR; TCRdb stores just in-frame clones and leaves some out. This repertoire holds 200,000 to 300,000 clones, and none appear only once. Cell sorting was performed on pooled cutaneous lymph node cells with CD4, CD8alpha, NKG2D, NKG2ACE and other markers. The sequencing sample was made of CD4+ T cells sorted from a lymph node. The origin of the receptors is a C3H/HeJ mouse with alopecia areata. As its MHC haplotype, the strain has H2-k.

On this clone: The gene names here belong to mouse. The sequence runs out 4 residues before the end of the CDR3; the remainder is reconstructed from the germline J gene. The chain uses TRBV14 and TRBJ2-1, with 8 bases that match TRBD1. CDR1 and CDR2 (germline): SGHDT, FRDEAV. The CDR3 is made up of 15 amino acids. Trimming cost V 1 base and J 6 bases; bases outside gene matches: 6. CDR3 in amino acids: CASSFIQGAFAEQFF. CDR3 bases read: TGTGCCAGCAGTTTCATCCAGGGGGCGTTTGCT.

In this sample, this clone turned up a few times. Mouse germline and gene names are used. The CDR3 end falls 4 residues outside the read, so it is completed with the germline J gene. The rearrangement uses TRBV17 and TRBJ2-3; 7 bases line up with TRBD1. CDR3 length: 15 amino acids. Per germline, CDR1 MNHDT and CDR2 YYDKIL. J lost 3 bases, V lost 5 bases, and 8 bases had no gene match. The CDR3 here is CASSPTGKGAETLYF. The part of the CDR3 DNA that was read is TGTGCTAGCAGTCCGACAGGGAAGGGGGCAGAA.

The sample holds a few counts of this clone. A much larger clone is a single base away; this may be a read error. Each gene name is a mouse one. The missing CDR3 end, 4 residues past where the read stops, is filled in from the germline J gene. The V call is TRBV17, the J call TRBJ2-3; 8 bases line up with TRBD2. The V and J ends lost 4 bases and 1 base, in that order; junction bases with no gene match: 4. The CDR3 runs 15 residues. Looked up from germline, CDR1 is MNHDT and CDR2 is YYDKIL. The CDR3 reads CASSKVGGGAETLYF. The CDR3 DNA, read in part, is TGTGCTAGCAGTAAGGTTGGGGGGGGTGCAGAA.

In the case of this clone: Gene names follow the mouse nomenclature. The CDR3 end falls 4 residues outside the read, so it is completed with the germline J gene. The J gene is TRBJ2-5, the V gene TRBV1; 9 bases map to TRBD2. CDR3 length: 15 amino acids. CDR1 is NSQYPW and CDR2 is LRSPGD in the germline V gene (reference sequence). The CDR3 region is CTCSAQGLGRDTQYF. Partial CDR3 DNA: TGCACCTGCAGTGCACAAGGACTGGGGAGAGAC.

With regard to this clone: The gene names here belong to mouse. With the read ending 4 residues before the CDR3 end, the germline J gene is used to fill in that end. The same CDR3 also results from other DNA sequences found in this sample. The J gene is TRBJ2-5, the V gene TRBV13-1; TRBD2 is a possible D gene (5 bases). The germline CDR1 and CDR2 sequences are NSHNY and SYGAGN. V was trimmed by 2 bases and J by 3 bases, leaving 7 bases between them. The CDR3 length is 13 residues. Incomplete CDR3 DNA: TGTGCCAGCAGTGACTGGGATCAAGAC. Its protein is CASSDWDQD. The CDR3 in full is CASSDWDQDTQYF.

Comments on this clone: The germline and genes are mouse ones. Coverage ceases 4 residues before the CDR3 finishes, and the germline J gene fills in the end. The same CDR3 also results from other DNA sequences found in this sample. The chain uses TRBV1 and TRBJ2-3; D gene uncertain. This CDR3 contains 15 residues. Germline V gene data show CDR1 as NSQYPW and CDR2 as LRSPGD (reference sequence). V lost 3 bases and J lost 0, with 10 bases in between. The chain's CDR3 is CTCSAPTSSAETLYF. The covered CDR3 bases are TGCACCTGCAGTGCGCCGACATCTAGTGCAGAA.

A word on this clone: Mouse germline and gene names are used. The read ends 4 residues shy of where the CDR3 ends; the end is completed using the germline J gene. The gene calls are TRBV13-3 and TRBJ2-4; TRBD2 agrees at 8 bases. The CDR3 runs 16 residues. Looked up from germline, CDR1 is NNHDY and CDR2 is SYVADS. Trimming removed 2 bases from V and 0 bases from J; junction bases left unmatched: 5. The CDR3 region is CASSERGGPSQNTLYF. The part of the CDR3 DNA that was read is TGTGCCAGCAGTGAGAGGGGGGGGCCTAGTCAAAAC.

Details on this clone: Gene names are the mouse ones. The missing CDR3 end, 4 residues past where the read stops, is filled in from the germline J gene. This chain connects TRBV5 to TRBJ1-2; 9 bases align to TRBD1. This CDR3 comprises 15 residues. Unmatched junction bases numbered 3, after V lost 0 bases and J lost 4 bases. The germline V gene has CDR1 LGHNA and CDR2 YNLKQL (reference sequence). The CDR3 sequence is CASSQDAGQGSDYTF. Incomplete CDR3 DNA: TGTGCCAGCAGCCAAGATGCGGGACAGGGCTCC.

This clone appeared a few times. Mouse germline and gene names are used. The read ends 4 residues early relative to the CDR3; the germline J gene fills the gap. The V and J genes are TRBV19 and TRBJ1-1; 11 bases line up with TRBD1. Germline V CDR1 and CDR2: FNHDT, SITEND (reference sequence). The CDR3 has 13 amino acids. The V and J ends lost 7 bases and 3 bases, in that order; junction bases with no gene match: 2. The DNA read from the CDR3 is TGTGCCAGCCGGGACAGGGGGTACACA. It yields the protein CASRDRGYT. The full CDR3 is CASRDRGYTEVFF.

This clone was observed a few times. Gene names are the mouse ones. The read halts 4 residues ahead of the CDR3 end, with the missing end drawn from the germline J gene. The V and J genes are TRBV13-3 and TRBJ2-1; 8 nucleotides line up with TRBD1. The CDR3 length is 13 residues. With V trimmed by 10 bases and J by 3 bases, 6 bases remained unmatched. The germline V gene has CDR1 NNHDY and CDR2 SYVADS. CDR3 bases read: TGTGCCGCAGGGGGCGCCGGCTATGCT. Amino acid sequence: CAAGGAGYA. The full CDR3 reads CAAGGAGYAEQFF.

On this clone: Germline and genes here are mouse. The DNA ends 4 residues before the CDR3 does, and the rest of the CDR3 is filled in from the germline J gene. Other DNA sequences in this sample translate to the same CDR3. The chain has TRBV1 and TRBJ2-5; 9 positions agree with TRBD2. The CDR3 totals 17 residues. J lost 0 bases, V lost 1 base, and 5 bases had no gene match. Germline lookup yields CDR1 NSQYPW and CDR2 LRSPGD (reference sequence). The CDR3 loop reads CTCSAGLGGVNQDTQYF. The sequenced part of the CDR3 DNA is TGCACCTGCAGTGCAGGCCTGGGGGGGGTTAACCAAGAC.

Points on this clone: A single base is all that separates this from a far larger clone, so a read error is likely. Gene names and germline match the mouse. Sequencing ends 4 residues short of the CDR3 end; the germline J gene provides the rest. This same CDR3 is encoded by further DNA sequences in the sample. The rearrangement joins TRBV19 to TRBJ2-2, with a weak D call TRBD1 (6 bases). The CDR3 totals 14 residues. V shed 4 bases and J shed 1 base, with 8 bases lying between them. Per the germline V gene, CDR1 is FNHDT and CDR2 is SITEND (reference sequence). CDR3 bases read: TGTGCCAGCAGTGGGACAAGAAACACCGGG. The encoded protein is CASSGTRNTG. The whole CDR3 protein reads CASSGTRNTGQLYF.

About this clone: Gene names are mouse gene names. The sequence runs out 4 residues before the end of the CDR3; the remainder is reconstructed from the germline J gene. The same CDR3 also results from other DNA sequences found in this sample. V gene TRBV19 combines with J gene TRBJ2-5; no firm D call. The CDR3 extends over 13 amino acids. With 1 base removed from V and 2 bases from J, the gap between germline ends came to 5 bases. CDR1 is FNHDT, CDR2 SITEND, per germline (reference sequence). The covered CDR3 bases are TGTGCCAGCAGTATAAACAGCCAAGAC. Translation: CASSINSQD. The entire CDR3 reads CASSINSQDTQYF. Looking up the rest from reference TRBV19 and TRBJ2-5 gives the full variable domain: GGIITQTPKFLIGQEGQKLTLKCQQNFNHDTMYWYRQDSGKGLRLIYYSITENDLQKGDLSEGYDASREKKSSFSLTVTSAQKNEMAVFLCASSINSQDTQYFGPGTRLLVL.

In its sample, this clone was seen a few times. The gene names given are mouse names. The read comes to an end 4 residues before the CDR3 does, leaving the germline J gene to fill in the end. The V call is TRBV1, the J call TRBJ2-3; 8 bases fit TRBD1. This CDR3 has 16 amino acids. V lost 3 bases, J lost 0 bases, and 5 bases stayed unmatched. CDR1 is NSQYPW, CDR2 LRSPGD, per germline (reference sequence). CDR3 sequence reads: CTCSARQGSSAETLYF. The covered CDR3 bases are TGCACCTGCAGTGCCCGACAGGGGTCTAGTGCAGAA.

This clone was found a few times. Mouse germline and gene names are used. Read sequence stops 4 residues before the CDR3 end, and the germline J gene provides the missing end. Different DNA sequences within this sample yield the same CDR3. The chain joins TRBV19 to TRBJ2-5; TRBD1 agrees at 7 bases. The CDR3 spans 13 residues. With V trimmed by 4 bases and J by 3 bases, 2 bases remained unmatched. Germline CDR1 is FNHDT and CDR2 is SITEND (reference sequence). CDR3 loop: CASSRDSQDTQYF. The sequenced CDR3 bases are TGTGCCAGCAGTCGGGACAGTCAAGAC. Supplemented by reference TRBV19 and TRBJ2-5, the full variable domain reads GGIITQTPKFLIGQEGQKLTLKCQQNFNHDTMYWYRQDSGKGLRLIYYSITENDLQKGDLSEGYDASREKKSSFSLTVTSAQKNEMAVFLCASSRDSQDTQYFGPGTRLLVL.

A word on this clone: Genes here carry mouse names. The CDR3 end lies 4 residues beyond the end of the read and is filled in from the germline J gene. The chain is built from TRBV17 and TRBJ1-1; 8 positions match TRBD1. CDR3 length: 14 residues. Germline values: CDR1 MNHDT, CDR2 YYDKIL. Germline trimming cut 6 bases from V and 1 base from J; bases unmatched to any gene: 4. The chain's CDR3 is CASSGQGRNTEVFF. The CDR3 bases that were read are TGTGCTAGCAGCGGACAGGGAAGGAACACA.

This clone was detected a few times. The listed genes are named as in mouse. From the germline J gene comes the end of the CDR3, since the read stops 4 residues before it. The chain has TRBV13-1 and TRBJ2-2; 12 bases agree with TRBD2. Germline lookup yields CDR1 NSHNY and CDR2 SYGAGN. Trimming at V came to 3 bases and at J to 3 bases, leaving 3 bases not matched to a gene. The CDR3 loop spans 16 amino acids. The CDR3 protein is CASSGDWGGHTGQLYF. The covered CDR3 bases are TGTGCCAGCAGTGGCGACTGGGGGGGCCACACCGGG.

A note on this clone: Gene names and germline refer to mouse. The CDR3 end is not reached by the read, which stops 3 residues before it; the germline J gene fills it in. The chain is built from TRBV13-3 and TRBJ1-6; D is possibly TRBD1 (6 bases). TRBJ1-6 qualifies as an ORF whose function is uncertain. Germline V gene sequence: CDR1 NNHDY, CDR2 SYVADS. This CDR3 region has 14 residues. V dropped 2 bases and J dropped 5 bases, with 8 bases sitting between them. This chain's CDR3 is CASSDRGHNSPLYF. Partial CDR3 DNA: TGTGCCAGCAGTGACAGGGGTCATAATTCGCCC.

Comments on this clone: The gene names given are mouse names. The sequenced fragment ends 4 residues before the CDR3 boundary, so the rest is inferred from the germline J gene. This chain links TRBV17 with TRBJ2-1; TRBD1 agrees at 7 bases. The CDR3 is made up of 15 amino acids. V lost 5 bases and J lost 0; bases outside the gene matches: 4. Germline CDR1 reads MNHDT; CDR2 reads YYDKIL. CDR3 loop: CASSGDRFNYAEQFF. CDR3 bases read: TGTGCTAGCAGTGGGGACAGATTTAACTATGCT.